These T cell receptor beta chains were read from a single sample in a study of cytomegalovirus exposure and HLA in healthy donors. Assay: immunoSEQ multiplex PCR; the TCRdb copy retains only in-frame clones and omits some. Here the sample table reports tens of thousands of clones. The source material was PBMCs. All receptors come from a man in his late teens or twenties in good health and CMV-seropositive. CDR3s include the opening cysteine and the closing phenylalanine or tryptophan. The D gene is left open where the match is weak.

J gene,CDR3 length,V gene,D gene,CDR3 protein,CDR3 DNA
TRBJ2-7,15,TRBV2,NA,CASTGGETGGYEQYF,TGTGCCAGCACAGGGGGCGAAACGGGGGGCTACGAGCAGTACTTC
TRBJ2-5,14,TRBV11-3,NA,CASSLRDFKETQYF,TGTGCCAGCAGCCTACGGGACTTCAAAGAGACCCAGTACTTC
TRBJ2-7,15,TRBV5-1,NA,CASRLDLPPAYEQYF,TGCGCCAGCAGGTTGGATCTACCTCCCGCCTACGAGCAGTACTTC
TRBJ1-1,14,TRBV7-8,TRBD1,CASSLGQGATEAFF,TGTGCCAGCAGCCTCGGACAGGGGGCTACTGAAGCTTTCTTT
TRBJ1-2,16,TRBV9,NA,CASSVDLRGKNYGYTF,TGTGCCAGCAGCGTAGATCTCCGGGGAAAGAACTATGGCTACACCTTC
TRBJ1-1,15,TRBV19,NA,CASSRGLGGKTEAFF,TGTGCCAGTAGTAGGGGGCTTGGAGGAAAAACTGAAGCTTTCTTT
TRBJ2-7,16,TRBV5-6,NA,CASSRYTGLDTYEQYF,TGTGCCAGCAGTAGATATACGGGACTGGATACCTACGAGCAGTACTTC
TRBJ1-4,14,TRBV7-6,TRBD1,CAGSLRAGGEKLFF,TGTGCCGGCAGCTTACGGGCAGGGGGGGAAAAACTGTTTTTT
TRBJ1-5,12,TRBV6-1,NA,CASSERNQPQHF,TGTGCCAGCAGTGAGCGTAATCAGCCCCAGCATTTT
TRBJ1-6,16,TRBV5-5,TRBD1,CASSGTGGLHNSPLHF,TGTGCCAGCAGCGGGACAGGGGGCTTACATAATTCACCCCTCCACTTT
TRBJ2-7,14,TRBV9,NA,CASSVGWSSYEQYF,TGTGCCAGCAGCGTAGGGTGGAGCTCCTACGAGCAGTACTTC
TRBJ2-7,12,TRBV27,TRBD1,CASSGGQDEQYF,TGTGCCAGCAGTGGGGGACAGGACGAGCAGTACTTC
TRBJ1-6,15,TRBV7-3,TRBD1,CASSLIARGLSPLHF,TGTGCCAGCAGCTTAATAGCGAGGGGGCTCTCACCCCTCCACTTT
TRBJ2-2,15,TRBV5-6,TRBD1,CASTLHRGRGRELFF,TGTGCCAGCACCTTACACAGGGGGCGCGGCCGGGAGCTGTTTTTT
TRBJ2-1,12,TRBV29-1,NA,CSDRTVHNEQFF,TGCAGTGACCGGACTGTACACAATGAGCAGTTCTTC
TRBJ2-5,16,TRBV9,NA,CASSGGVGNREETQYF,TGTGCCAGCAGCGGGGGGGTAGGGAACCGGGAAGAGACCCAGTACTTC
TRBJ1-3,15,TRBV18,TRBD1,CASSLGQSSGNTIYF,TGTGCCAGCTCCTTGGGACAGTCCTCTGGAAACACCATATATTTT
TRBJ2-7,15,TRBV6-5,TRBD2,CATSASTSGRAEQYF,TGTGCCACCAGTGCCTCTACTAGCGGGAGGGCTGAGCAGTACTTC
TRBJ2-7,14,TRBV5-6,NA,CASSLDRPPYEQYF,TGTGCCAGCAGCTTGGACAGGCCTCCCTACGAGCAGTACTTC
TRBJ2-7,15,TRBV30,TRBD1,CAWSSMTGRSYEQYF,TGTGCCTGGAGTTCGATGACAGGGCGCTCCTACGAGCAGTACTTC
TRBJ1-1,12,TRBV5-1,NA,CASKRGDTEAFF,TGCGCCAGCAAAAGGGGCGACACTGAAGCTTTCTTT
TRBJ1-6,16,TRBV5-6,NA,CASRQAGTTNNSPLHF,TGTGCCAGCAGACAAGCAGGGACAACCAATAATTCACCCCTCCACTTT
TRBJ2-7,13,TRBV6-1,TRBD2,CASSLAGGGEQYF,TGTGCCAGCAGTTTAGCGGGAGGTGGCGAGCAGTACTTC
TRBJ1-5,14,TRBV27,NA,CASSPHGTHQPQHF,TGTGCCAGCAGTCCCCACGGGACACATCAGCCCCAGCATTTT
TRBJ1-5,15,TRBV28,TRBD1,CASSRSGQVYQPQHF,TGTGCCAGCAGCCGATCAGGACAGGTCTATCAGCCCCAGCATTTT
TRBJ1-2,16,TRBV19,TRBD1,CASSTMQGGEGYGYTF,TGTGCCAGTAGTACCATGCAGGGGGGAGAGGGCTATGGCTACACCTTC
TRBJ1-6,14,TRBV2,NA,CAALAVGRNSPLHF,TGTGCCGCCCTAGCGGTGGGCCGAAATTCACCCCTCCACTTT
TRBJ2-7,11,TRBV6-5,NA,CASSYADEQYF,TGTGCCAGCAGTTACGCAGACGAGCAGTACTTC
TRBJ2-5,14,TRBV6-5,TRBD2,CASSRGTGGKTQYF,TGTGCCAGCAGCCGCGGGACCGGGGGGAAGACCCAGTACTTC
TRBJ1-4,14,TRBV2,TRBD1,CASSKDRGEEKLFF,TGTGCCAGCAGCAAGGACAGGGGAGAAGAAAAACTGTTTTTT
TRBJ2-3,16,TRBV7-3,TRBD2,CASSPALAGGGDTQYF,TGTGCCAGCAGCCCCGCCCTAGCGGGAGGGGGAGATACGCAGTATTTT
TRBJ1-2,12,TRBV5-5,TRBD1,CASSYRDRGYTF,TGTGCCAGCAGCTACCGGGACAGAGGCTACACCTTC
TRBJ2-3,14,TRBV5-1,NA,CASSLGGLTDTQYF,TGCGCCAGCAGCTTGGGGGGGCTGACAGATACGCAGTATTTT
TRBJ2-3,15,TRBV5-1,TRBD1,CASSSGTGLGDTQYF,TGCGCCAGCAGCTCCGGGACAGGTCTCGGGGATACGCAGTATTTT
TRBJ2-3,15,TRBV4-2,TRBD2,CASSQVGLYTDTQYF,TGTGCCAGCAGCCAAGTGGGACTATACACAGATACGCAGTATTTT
TRBJ2-5,15,TRBV30,TRBD1,CAWSGGQGEGETQYF,TGTGCCTGGAGTGGGGGACAGGGCGAAGGGGAGACCCAGTACTTC
TRBJ2-1,15,TRBV28,TRBD2,CASMNSGGGLIGQFF,TGTGCCAGTATGAATAGCGGGGGGGGTTTAATTGGGCAGTTCTTC
TRBJ2-7,14,TRBV4-2,NA,CASSQMTSSYEQYF,TGTGCCAGCAGCCAAATGACTAGTTCCTACGAGCAGTACTTC
TRBJ2-3,15,TRBV27,NA,CASSFIAEGTDTQYF,TGTGCCAGCAGTTTCATAGCGGAGGGAACAGATACGCAGTATTTT
TRBJ1-5,13,TRBV7-8,NA,CASSLARDQPQHF,TGTGCCAGCAGCTTAGCGAGGGATCAGCCCCAGCATTTT
TRBJ2-1,18,TRBV9,TRBD2,CASSPYPLAGVGYNEQFF,TGTGCCAGCAGCCCATACCCCCTAGCGGGAGTTGGCTACAATGAGCAGTTCTTC
TRBJ2-7,18,TRBV11-3,TRBD2,CASSLEAAGTSGTYEQYF,TGTGCCAGCAGCTTAGAGGCAGCCGGGACTAGCGGCACCTACGAGCAGTACTTC
TRBJ2-1,15,TRBV5-1,TRBD2,CASSLAGTSEYEQFF,TGCGCCAGCAGCTTGGCCGGGACTAGTGAGTATGAGCAGTTCTTC
TRBJ1-4,18,TRBV5-1,TRBD1,CASGQGEGFIATNEKLFF,TGCGCCAGCGGACAGGGAGAGGGGTTTATTGCAACTAATGAAAAACTGTTTTTT
TRBJ1-4,14,TRBV5-1,TRBD1,CASSPGQSREKLFF,TGCGCCAGCAGCCCGGGACAGAGTAGAGAAAAACTGTTTTTT
TRBJ2-2,15,TRBV6-1,NA,CASSDLSGSTGELFF,TGTGCCAGCAGTGACCTTAGCGGTAGCACCGGGGAGCTGTTTTTT
TRBJ2-1,17,TRBV4-1,TRBD2,CASSQTTSGRGYNEQFF,TGCGCCAGCAGCCAAACTACGAGCGGGAGGGGCTACAATGAGCAGTTCTTC
TRBJ2-1,16,TRBV16,TRBD2,CASSQSGGDSYNEQFF,TGTGCCAGCAGCCAATCGGGAGGGGATTCCTACAATGAGCAGTTCTTC